This T cell receptor (beta chain) appears in the sequencing data of a study of chemoradiotherapy in HPV16-positive cancers. Per germline, CDR1 LNHDA and CDR2 SQIVND (reference sequence). Between the trimmed V and J ends, which lost 5 bases and 1 base, there was a span of 15 bases. There are 15 residues in the CDR3. The method was immunoSEQ multiplex PCR; TCRdb's version includes in-frame clones alone and lacks a portion of them. The data hold about 68,000 clones, with roughly 90% observed a single time. The genes are TRBV19 and TRBJ2-7, with D tentatively TRBD1 (5 bases). The sequence came from a human donor with HPV-associated anogenital cancer. Sample: blood, taken from a patient who underwent chemoradiotherapy. The CDR3 DNA is TGTGCCAGTAGTGCTCGAGCAGGGTATTCCTACGAGCAGTACTTC. Its protein is CASSARAGYSYEQYF.